The T cell receptor beta chain described here comes from a study of regulatory T cells in long-lasting Graves disease. Notes on the study in general: Persistent disease samples used TRBV28, TRBJ1-2 and TRBJ2-5 preferentially. Persistent patients had more shared public clonotypes (around 2,700) than new patients (about 1,000). The work looked only at peripheral blood and did not look at thyroid tissue.

TCR beta libraries were built with iRepertoire HTBI primers and Arm-PCR of CDR3 regions. One entry per CDR3 protein, called by TCRdb with MiXCR from the multiplex PCR reads. The table includes around 300,000 distinct CDR3 sequences, roughly a fifth detected once. Turning to this clonotype: Its cognate antigen is unknown. A much larger clonotype is one base distant, so this may be a read error.

The sample's time point: persistent/refractory GD, antithyroid drugs over 5 years with positive TRAb. The TCR library was made from RNA extracted from PBMCs. This CDR3 comprises 15 residues. Per germline, CDR1 SGHRS and CDR2 YFSETQ. The V end lost 0 bases, the J end lost 2 bases, and 12 bases lay between the germline ends. The gene calls are TRBV5-1 and TRBJ2-7; no clear D gene. This specimen consisted of peripheral blood mononuclear cells (PBMCs), obtained when the disease was refractory, from a patient treated with antithyroid drugs. This TCR was sampled from a female donor with Graves disease. Here the CDR3 reads CASSLAGRSAYEQYF. The CDR3, as DNA: TGCGCCAGCAGCTTGGCCGGGCGGTCCGCCTACGAGCAGTACTTC.